These 30 T cell receptor beta chains came from one sample sequenced in a study of T cell repertoires in cytomegalovirus infection. TCRdb processed the reads anew with MiXCR; each CDR3 protein has one entry. In the table there are about 240,000 distinct CDR3 sequences, 9% to 15% of which are singletons. The sequencing input was PBMCs. The receptor set was obtained from a human donor in good health (CMV status not recorded). Some clones in this sample may be carry-over from other donors' samples.

This clonotype has ten or more counts. The V gene is TRBV20-1, the J gene TRBJ2-7; 12 bases are a match to TRBD2. Germline values: CDR1 DFQATT, CDR2 SNEGSKA (reference sequence). Germline trimming cut 3 bases from V and 4 bases from J; bases unmatched to any gene: 10. This CDR3 comprises 16 residues. DNA for the CDR3: TGCAGTGCTAGTGCTGGACCTAGCGGGGGGGGGTACGAGCAGTACTTC. It yields the protein CSASAGPSGGGYEQYF.

The sample holds many counts of this clonotype. The chain couples TRBV7-2 to TRBJ1-4, with D maybe TRBD1 (6 bases). The CDR3 sequence is 14 residues long. CDR1 and CDR2 (germline): SGHTA, FQGNSA. Trimming shortened V by 5 bases and J by 7 bases, and 14 bases separated the two germline ends. As DNA, the CDR3 is TGTGCCAGCAGCATAGGGGGGGGAGGTGAAAAACTGTTTTTT. Translation: CASSIGGGGEKLFF.

This clonotype was picked up a small number of times. V gene TRBV20-1 combines with J gene TRBJ2-5, with TRBD2 matching 11 bases. In germline, CDR1 is DFQATT, CDR2 SNEGSKA (reference sequence). The length of the CDR3 is 14 residues. V dropped 5 bases and J dropped 7; count of bases not matched to a gene: 9. CDR3 in DNA: TGCAGTGCTTCCCGGGAGCTAGCGGGAGGGACCCAGTACTTC. This sequence encodes CSASRELAGGTQYF.

At least ten counts were recorded for this clonotype. This chain links TRBV7-2 with TRBJ1-5; D ambiguous. Germline V gene sequence: CDR1 SGHTA, CDR2 FQGNSA. The ends were cut back, 1 base at V and 2 bases at J, with 12 bases in the middle. The CDR3 totals 16 residues. CDR3 residues: CASSLVGSGGNQPQHF. The DNA of the CDR3 is TGTGCCAGCAGCTTAGTCGGCAGTGGAGGCAATCAGCCCCAGCATTTT.

This clonotype was seen ten or more times. J is TRBJ1-5 and V is TRBV6-2 or TRBV6-3; D gene unclear. Germline V gene sequence: CDR1 MNHEY, CDR2 SVGEGT. The CDR3 loop spans 15 amino acids. Between the trimmed V and J ends, which lost 2 bases and 0 bases, there was a span of 8 bases. The CDR3 sequence: CASSYVGHSNQPQHF. As DNA, the CDR3 is TGTGCCAGCAGTTACGTGGGCCATAGCAATCAGCCCCAGCATTTT.

The table lists this clonotype with many counts. The V call is TRBV7-9, the J call TRBJ1-6; no clear D gene. There are 14 residues in the CDR3. Germline V CDR1 and CDR2: SEHNR, FQNEAQ (reference sequence). V was clipped by 4 bases and J by 10 bases, with 14 bases between them. CDR3 region: CASSSMDFRSPLHF. The DNA for the CDR3 is TGTGCCAGCAGCTCAATGGACTTTCGGTCACCCCTCCACTTT.

This sequence joins TRBV5-4 and TRBJ2-5; 7 bases line up with TRBD2. The germline V gene encodes CDR1 SGHNT and CDR2 YYREEE (reference sequence). The CDR3 extends over 16 amino acids. V lost 4 bases, J lost 4 bases, and 13 bases stayed unmatched. Here the CDR3 DNA reads TGTGCCAGCAGCACCGGTCTGGGGGGGACGAGAGAGACCCAGTACTTC. Its translation is CASSTGLGGTRETQYF.

The genes are TRBV19 and TRBJ2-7; D not resolved. Trimming pared 6 bases from V and 4 bases from J, leaving 13 bases between. The CDR3 has 13 residues. Germline V gives CDR1 LNHDA, CDR2 SQIVND (reference sequence). This chain's CDR3 is CASRRSPDYEQYF. DNA for the CDR3: TGTGCCAGTAGGAGGAGTCCCGATTACGAGCAGTACTTC.

The V gene is TRBV20-1, the J gene TRBJ2-5, with D hard to call. Germline values: CDR1 DFQATT, CDR2 SNEGSKA (reference sequence). V lost 0 bases, J lost 5 bases, and 4 bases lay in between. CDR3 length: 11 residues. The CDR3 coding sequence is TGCAGTGCTAGAGATCGCGAGACCCAGTACTTC. Its protein product is CSARDRETQYF.

This clonotype showed up many times. The V call is TRBV4-2, the J call TRBJ1-6, with TRBD1 as a possible D gene (5 bases). V was clipped by 0 bases and J by 6 bases, with 12 bases between them. The CDR3 contains 16 residues. In germline, CDR1 is LGHNA, CDR2 YNFKEQ. CDR3 residues: CASSQDRGGVNSPLHF. The CDR3 coding sequence is TGTGCCAGCAGCCAAGATCGGGGAGGGGTTAATTCACCCCTCCACTTT.

This clonotype was observed at least ten times. V gene TRBV29-1 combines with J gene TRBJ2-5; TRBD2 matches 8 bases. Germline CDR1 and CDR2: SQVTM and ANQGSEA. The junction had 15 bases not matched to a gene; V was cut back by 1 base and J by 5 bases. The length of the CDR3 is 17 residues. The CDR3 nucleotides are TGCAGCGTTGAAGGGACTAGCAGGAGGTCTCTCCCGGAGACCCAGTACTTC. It specifies CSVEGTSRRSLPETQYF.

The sample holds many counts of this clonotype. The rearrangement joins TRBV7-2 to TRBJ1-1, with D unresolved. Germline V CDR1 and CDR2: SGHTA, FQGNSA. This CDR3 has 14 residues. The V end lost 3 bases, the J end lost 1 base, and 9 bases lay between the germline ends. The CDR3 is CASSLETKNTEAFF. Written as DNA, the CDR3 is TGTGCCAGCAGCTTGGAGACAAAGAACACTGAAGCTTTCTTT.

This clonotype was picked up many times. The chain couples TRBV7-2 to TRBJ1-1, with D perhaps matching TRBD1 (6 bases). V was clipped by 4 bases and J by 1 base, with 16 bases between them. CDR3 length equals 16 residues. CDR1 and CDR2 (germline): SGHTA, FQGNSA. The CDR3 region is CASSSVRGGENTEAFF. CDR3 sequence (DNA): TGTGCCAGCAGCTCCGTCAGGGGAGGAGAGAACACTGAAGCTTTCTTT.

The V gene is TRBV29-1, the J gene TRBJ2-3; tentative D call: TRBD1 (6 bases). V lost 4 bases and J 6 bases, leaving 11 bases between the germline ends. The CDR3 spans 12 residues. Germline V gives CDR1 SQVTM, CDR2 ANQGSEA. The CDR3 nucleotides are TGCAGCGTTGGGGTGGGGGCTGATACGCAGTATTTT. Translation: CSVGVGADTQYF.

The rearrangement joins TRBV14 to TRBJ2-1, with a possible D match to TRBD2 (6 bases). Germline V gene data show CDR1 as SGHDN and CDR2 as FVKESK. Trimming pared 4 bases from V and 4 bases from J, leaving 14 bases between. The CDR3 totals 15 residues. In DNA form, the CDR3 reads TGTGCCAGCAGCCGACGCCGGGACTTTTACAATGAGCAGTTCTTC. Translating it yields CASSRRRDFYNEQFF.

This chain links TRBV25-1 with TRBJ2-7; 8 positions agree with TRBD1. Germline assignment: CDR1 MGHDK and CDR2 SYGVNS. The CDR3 has 14 residues. V lost 6 bases to trimming and J lost 0 bases; unmatched junction nucleotides: 4. The CDR3, as DNA: TGTGCCAGCAGACCGGGACAGGCCTCCTACGAGCAGTACTTC. Protein sequence: CASRPGQASYEQYF.

This clonotype was counted between two and nine times. The chain uses TRBV15 and TRBJ1-4, with TRBD1 as a possible D gene (5 bases). The CDR3 length is 15 residues. Germline V lookup: CDR1 LNHNV, CDR2 YYDKDF (reference sequence). V was cut by 0 bases and J by 5 bases, with 10 bases left in between. The CDR3 DNA reads TGTGCCACCAGCAGAGATCAAGGGGCCAATGAAAAACTGTTTTTT. Translating gives CATSRDQGANEKLFF.

This clonotype was recorded at least ten times. V usage is TRBV6-1 and J usage is TRBJ2-2; 8 bases fit TRBD2. The CDR3 length is 15 residues. With V trimmed by 6 bases and J by 3 bases, 6 bases remained unmatched. Germline V gene lookup returns CDR1 MNHNS and CDR2 SASEGT. Here the CDR3 reads CASRVRGGHTGELFF. The CDR3 nucleotides read TGTGCCAGCAGAGTACGGGGGGGTCACACCGGGGAGCTGTTTTTT.

This clonotype was counted ten times or more. The rearrangement links TRBV27 to TRBJ2-6; D is uncertain. From germline, CDR1 is MNHEY and CDR2 SMNVEV (reference sequence). The V gene lost 7 bases and the J gene lost 0 bases, with 16 bases spanning the gap. The CDR3 runs to 17 residues. DNA of the CDR3: TGTGCCAGCACCATGGACCGGAAAATCTCTGGGGCCAACGTCCTGACTTTC. It translates to CASTMDRKISGANVLTF.

The V and J genes are TRBV5-1 and TRBJ2-5, with 10 bases aligning to TRBD2. The germline V gene encodes CDR1 SGHRS and CDR2 YFSETQ. V shed 3 bases, J shed 7 bases, and the junction held 12 bases outside the gene matches. This CDR3 has 16 amino acids. The CDR3 DNA follows: TGCGCCAGCAGCTCCGGGACTAGCGTGGTAATGGCGACCCAGTACTTC. Its protein product is CASSSGTSVVMATQYF.

This clonotype was counted only a few times. This chain connects TRBV19 to TRBJ2-3; D perhaps matches TRBD2 (5 bases). V was clipped by 1 base and J by 4 bases, with 12 bases between them. This CDR3 spans 15 amino acids. Germline V lookup: CDR1 LNHDA, CDR2 SQIVND (reference sequence). DNA for the CDR3: TGTGCCAGTAGTATAGGGTTTCGGGGTGCAGATACGCAGTATTTT. Protein product: CASSIGFRGADTQYF. Using reference TRBV19 and TRBJ2-3 for the parts outside the CDR3, the full variable domain is DGGITQSPKYLFRKEGQNVTLSCEQNLNHDAMYWYRQDPGQGLRLIYYSQIVNDFQKGDIAEGYSVSREKKESFPLTVTSAQKNPTAFYLCASSIGFRGADTQYFGPGTRLTVL.

This clonotype has a count of ten or more. The chain is built from TRBV7-9 and TRBJ2-4, with D unclear. This CDR3 has 14 residues. V dropped 1 base and J dropped 8 bases, with 12 bases sitting between them. Germline values: CDR1 SEHNR, CDR2 FQNEAQ (reference sequence). CDR3 loop: CASSLEKGFDIQYF. For the CDR3, the DNA is TGTGCCAGCAGCTTAGAAAAAGGGTTCGACATTCAGTACTTC.

The CDR3 loop reads CASSPIGNQPQHF. For the CDR3, the DNA is TGTGCCAGCAGCCCCATAGGCAATCAGCCCCAGCATTTT. The chain uses TRBV5-5 and TRBJ1-5; D is unresolved. The CDR3 covers 13 residues. Germline V gives CDR1 SGHKS, CDR2 YYEKEE (reference sequence). Trimming removed 4 bases at V and 2 bases at J, with 7 bases between.

The chain combines TRBV11-3 with TRBJ1-6; the match to TRBD1 covers 7 bases. Trimming removed 5 bases from V and 8 bases from J; junction bases left unmatched: 9. Germline values: CDR1 SGHNT, CDR2 YENEEA. This CDR3 has 15 amino acids. In DNA form, the CDR3 reads TGTGCCAGCAGCGCCCGACAGGGCCGGGATTCACCCCTCCACTTT. Its protein is CASSARQGRDSPLHF.

Ten or more counts support this clonotype. The genes are TRBV7-2 and TRBJ2-7, with a possible D match to TRBD1 (5 bases). V was pared by 5 bases and J by 2 bases, with 13 bases between. This CDR3 region has 14 residues. The germline V gene encodes CDR1 SGHTA and CDR2 FQGNSA. DNA of the CDR3: TGTGCCAGCAGCAATTTGGGGCTCCCCTACGAGCAGTACTTC. Amino acid sequence: CASSNLGLPYEQYF. The full variable domain, with the rest looked up from reference TRBV7-2 and TRBJ2-7, is GAGVSQSPSNKVTEKGKDVELRCDPISGHTALYWYRQSLGQGLEFLIYFQGNSAPDKSGLPSDRFSAERTGGSVSTLTIQRTQQEDSAVYLCASSNLGLPYEQYFGPGTRLTVT.

This clonotype was observed many times. The chain carries TRBV6-2 or TRBV6-3 and TRBJ2-5, with 8 bases fitting TRBD2. With V trimmed by 5 bases and J by 5 bases, 10 bases remained unmatched. The germline gives CDR1 MNHEY, CDR2 SVGEGT. The CDR3 has 15 amino acids. The CDR3 region has the DNA TGTGCCAGCAGTCGGTTCGGGAGGGCCGCTGAGACCCAGTACTTC. Translation: CASSRFGRAAETQYF.

The table lists this clonotype with a few counts. CDR3 protein: CSARGVSLNSPLHF. The CDR3 nucleotides are TGCAGTGCTAGAGGGGTATCCCTTAATTCACCCCTCCACTTT. The V call is TRBV20-1, the J call TRBJ1-6; D not certain. This CDR3 has 14 amino acids. Germline V lookup: CDR1 DFQATT, CDR2 SNEGSKA (reference sequence). Trimming removed 1 base at V and 6 bases at J, with 10 bases between.

The table lists this clonotype with many counts. This chain uses TRBV7-2 with TRBJ2-3; 8 bases line up with TRBD2. The CDR3 is 15 amino acids. V was pared by 2 bases and J by 2 bases, with 3 bases of the junction left unmatched. Germline values: CDR1 SGHTA, CDR2 FQGNSA. The CDR3 DNA reads as TGTGCCAGCAGCTTACAAGCGGGGGCCACAGATACGCAGTATTTT. It is translated as CASSLQAGATDTQYF.

This clonotype was observed many times. J is TRBJ2-7 and V is TRBV11-2, with 9 nucleotides matching TRBD1. Trimming cost V 2 bases and J 6 bases; bases outside gene matches: 14. CDR1 SGHAT and CDR2 FQNNGV come from the germline V gene. This CDR3 contains 17 residues. The CDR3 DNA reads TGTGCCAGCAGCTTACCTCCTTTTGGACAGGGGTTGGGCGAGCAGTACTTC. It is translated as CASSLPPFGQGLGEQYF.

This clonotype was recorded a few times. The genes are TRBV18 and TRBJ1-2; D gene uncertain. The ends were cut back, 0 bases at V and 8 bases at J, with 10 bases in the middle. This CDR3 spans 13 amino acids. Germline V gene lookup returns CDR1 KGHSH and CDR2 LQKENI. CDR3 DNA: TGTGCCAGCTCACCACCTCCGGCACTCGGCTACACCTTC. It is translated as CASSPPPALGYTF.